This TCR beta chain is from a study of T cell responses to AZD1222 COVID-19 vaccine. Study outcomes and limitations: Reportedly, nearly half of unique spike TCRs recognized epitopes outside B.1.351/B.1.1.7 mutations. Among the donors, most were white British and more were female, and clonal diversity was possibly underestimated. Repertoire sampling occurred only after the peak T cell response.

Concerning this clone itself: What it binds is not known.

This table comes from immunoSEQ multiplex PCR, and its TCRdb copy is limited to in-frame clones, with some not included. The data show under 140,000 clones, about 88% seen once. The CDR3 consists of 15 residues. Trimming stripped 1 base from V and 6 bases from J, with 16 bases between. Germline V gene data show CDR1 as MGHRA and CDR2 as YSYEKL. The receptor's source is an adult in good health. This material consisted of peripheral blood, taken on day 0 of AZD1222 vaccination. This chain joins TRBV4-1 and TRBJ2-7; D is unresolved. The CDR3 nucleotides are TGCGCCAGCAGCCAAGCGCAACAGCTATCGGGCGAGCAGTACTTC. It yields the protein CASSQAQQLSGEQYF.